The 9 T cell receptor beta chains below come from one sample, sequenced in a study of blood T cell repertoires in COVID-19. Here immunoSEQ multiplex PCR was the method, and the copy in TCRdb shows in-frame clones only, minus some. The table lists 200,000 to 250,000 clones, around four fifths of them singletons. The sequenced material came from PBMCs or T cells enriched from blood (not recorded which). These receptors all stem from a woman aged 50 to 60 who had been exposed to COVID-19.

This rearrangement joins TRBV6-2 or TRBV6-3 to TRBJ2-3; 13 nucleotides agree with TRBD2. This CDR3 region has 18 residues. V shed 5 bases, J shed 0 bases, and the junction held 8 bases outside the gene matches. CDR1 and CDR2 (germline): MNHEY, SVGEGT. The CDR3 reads CASSQLAGGIRSTDTQYF. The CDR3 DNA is TGTGCCAGCAGTCAACTAGCGGGGGGGATTCGAAGCACAGATACGCAGTATTTT.

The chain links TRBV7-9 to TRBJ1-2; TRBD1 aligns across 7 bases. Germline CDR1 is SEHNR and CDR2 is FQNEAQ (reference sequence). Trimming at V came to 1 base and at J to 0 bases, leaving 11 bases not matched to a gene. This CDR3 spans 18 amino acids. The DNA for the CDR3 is TGTGCCAGCAGCTTAGAGCATGGGCAGGGGGGCGCTAACTATGGCTACACCTTC. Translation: CASSLEHGQGGANYGYTF. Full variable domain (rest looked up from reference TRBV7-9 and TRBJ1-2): DTGVSQNPRHKITKRGQNVTFRCDPISEHNRLYWYRQTLGQGPEFLTYFQNEAQLEKSRLLSDRFSAERPKGSFSTLEIQRTEQGDSAMYLCASSLEHGQGGANYGYTFGSGTRLTVV.

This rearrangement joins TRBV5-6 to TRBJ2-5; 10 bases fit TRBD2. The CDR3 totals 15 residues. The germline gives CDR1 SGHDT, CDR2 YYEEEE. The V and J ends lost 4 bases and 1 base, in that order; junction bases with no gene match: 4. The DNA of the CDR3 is TGTGCCAGCAGCATTAGCGGGGGGTTCCAAGAGACCCAGTACTTC. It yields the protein CASSISGGFQETQYF.

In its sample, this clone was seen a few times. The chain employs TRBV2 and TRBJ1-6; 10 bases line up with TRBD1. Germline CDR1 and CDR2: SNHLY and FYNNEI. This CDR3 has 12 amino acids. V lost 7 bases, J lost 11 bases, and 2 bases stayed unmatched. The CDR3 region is CASMGQGPPLHF. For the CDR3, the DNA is TGTGCCAGCATGGGACAGGGGCCACCCCTCCACTTT.

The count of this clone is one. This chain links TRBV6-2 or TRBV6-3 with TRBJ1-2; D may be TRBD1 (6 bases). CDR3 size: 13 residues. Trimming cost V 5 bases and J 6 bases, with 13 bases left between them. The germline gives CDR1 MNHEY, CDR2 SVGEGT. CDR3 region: CASSKTGNHGYTF. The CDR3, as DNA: TGTGCCAGCAGTAAAACAGGGAACCATGGCTACACCTTC.

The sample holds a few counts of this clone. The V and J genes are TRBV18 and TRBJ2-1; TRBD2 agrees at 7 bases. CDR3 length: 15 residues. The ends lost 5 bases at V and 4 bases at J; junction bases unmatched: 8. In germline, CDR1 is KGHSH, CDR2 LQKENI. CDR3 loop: CASSRSSGTYNEQFF. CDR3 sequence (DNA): TGTGCCAGCTCAAGGTCTAGCGGAACATACAATGAGCAGTTCTTC.

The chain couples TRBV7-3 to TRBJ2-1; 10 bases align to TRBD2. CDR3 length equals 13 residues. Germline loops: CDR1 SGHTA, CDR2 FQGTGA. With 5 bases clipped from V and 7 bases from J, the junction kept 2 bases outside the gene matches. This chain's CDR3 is CASSRTSGNEQFF. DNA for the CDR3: TGTGCCAGCAGCCGGACTAGCGGAAATGAGCAGTTCTTC.

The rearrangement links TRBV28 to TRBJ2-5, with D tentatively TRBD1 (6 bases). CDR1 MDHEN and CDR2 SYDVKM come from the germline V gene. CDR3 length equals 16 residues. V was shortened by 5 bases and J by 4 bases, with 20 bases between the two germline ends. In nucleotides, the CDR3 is TGTGCCAGCAGTCCTGCAGGGGCAGGGCGCCGAGAGACCCAGTACTTC. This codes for CASSPAGAGRRETQYF.

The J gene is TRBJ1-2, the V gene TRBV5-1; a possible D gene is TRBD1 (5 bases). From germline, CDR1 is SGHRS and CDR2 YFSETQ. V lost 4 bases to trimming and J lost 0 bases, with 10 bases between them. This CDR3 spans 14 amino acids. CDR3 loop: CASSPSGSNYGYTF. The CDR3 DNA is TGCGCCAGCAGCCCGTCAGGGTCTAACTATGGCTACACCTTC.